This T cell receptor (beta chain) was documented in a study of blood T cell repertoires in COVID-19. Study-wide context: COVID-19 samples, acute and convalescent, were from the United States, Italy and Spain. PBMCs, B-cell-depleted T cells, or T cells provided the cDNA or gDNA that made up the material.

Trimming cost V 1 base and J 7 bases, with 8 bases left between them. The CDR3 loop spans 13 amino acids. Germline loops: CDR1 SGHTA, CDR2 FQGNSA. Per the authors' pipeline: Reference gene primer amplification gave nucleated cell count estimates. TCRdb's copy holds only in-frame clones and misses some; the assay was immunoSEQ multiplex PCR. For V, J and clone size, that table is used; D and trimming come from the DNA. The sample lists some 200,000 clones, approximately 80% occurring once. This clone showed up just a few times. This clonotype was obtained from a man between 45 and 60 years old with active or convalescent COVID-19. The V and J genes are TRBV7-2 and TRBJ1-5; unclear D gene. Sequences were obtained from peripheral blood. The CDR3 protein is CASSLVVGQPQHF. In nucleotides, the CDR3 is TGTGCCAGCAGCTTAGTCGTGGGCCAGCCCCAGCATTTT.